Reported below is one T cell receptor beta chain. The antigen is unknown. The CDR3 covers 14 residues. V was clipped by 5 bases and J by 3 bases, with 11 bases between them. The data are from a study of T-cell memory formation after mild COVID-19. Study-level findings and limits: The appearance of some responding clones in pre-infection memory suggested that cross-reactive memory joined.

5'RACE with constant-segment primers yielded barcoded, UMI-tagged TCR alpha and TCR beta cDNA libraries. TCRdb independently ran MiXCR on the 5' RACE reads; one entry per CDR3 protein. The profile shows approximately 150,000 distinct CDR3 sequences, roughly 13% of them singletons. The sample taken for sequencing was PBMCs or a T cell subset sorted from them (not recorded which). This chain links TRBV12-3 or TRBV12-4 with TRBJ1-3, with no clear D. The receptor comes from a man between 18 and 29 years old who had mild COVID-19 (a few samples of this study predate the infection). Cell type and time point are not known. The CDR3 loop reads CASSNRISGNTIYF. DNA of the CDR3: TGTGCCAGCAGTAATCGAATCAGTGGAAACACCATATATTTT.